A single sample gave rise to the 16 T cell receptor beta chains below, sequenced in a study of beta chain features in type 1 diabetes. General study points: Significant though moderate, a shortening of TCRB CDR3s appeared in all four CD4+ subsets of Type 1 diabetes patients.

Isolated RNA was reverse transcribed in full, so expressed TCRB transcripts were sequenced. Clones were sequenced by immunoSEQ multiplex PCR, and TCRdb holds only the in-frame ones, with some missing. Of 250,000 or so clones detected, around 13% appear once; the ten largest clones hold 0.019%. What these receptors recognize is not known. Sample: naive CD4+ T cells from blood. Receptors were obtained from a man aged 30 to 45 with type 1 diabetes.

The chain employs TRBV4-1 and TRBJ2-3; 11 bases map to TRBD2. CDR3 size: 16 residues. CDR1 is MGHRA, CDR2 YSYEKL, per germline. V shed 5 bases and J 4 bases; nucleotides not matched to a gene: 8. Here the CDR3 DNA reads TGCGCCAGCAGCTCTCTAGCGGGGGGATTATCAGATACGCAGTATTTT. This codes for CASSSLAGGLSDTQYF.

This clone has a handful of counts. The chain is built from TRBV7-2 and TRBJ2-1, with D perhaps matching TRBD2 (5 bases). The V gene lost 5 bases and the J gene lost 5 bases, with 22 bases spanning the gap. The CDR3 covers 17 residues. Per germline, CDR1 SGHTA and CDR2 FQGNSA. The DNA for the CDR3 is TGTGCCAGCAGCCCCGGGCCGGGGTTAGCAAATCACAATGAGCAGTTCTTC. Protein sequence: CASSPGPGLANHNEQFF.

This clone turned up a few times. This chain uses TRBV4-2 with TRBJ1-5; D may be TRBD1 (5 bases). This CDR3 is built from 13 residues. The V gene lost 4 bases and the J gene lost 7 bases, with 11 bases spanning the gap. CDR1 is LGHNA and CDR2 is YNFKEQ in the germline V gene. CDR3 region: CASSPSGGQPQHF. DNA of the CDR3: TGTGCCAGCAGCCCGTCGGGGGGGCAGCCCCAGCATTTT.

This chain connects TRBV29-1 to TRBJ2-3, with a weak D call TRBD2 (6 bases). This CDR3 contains 12 residues. Per germline, CDR1 SQVTM and CDR2 ANQGSEA. The CDR3 coding sequence is TGCAGTAAAGCGGGTCTCACAGATACGCAGTATTTT. Translated: CSKAGLTDTQYF.

The chain uses TRBV27 and TRBJ1-2, with TRBD1 identical over 10 bases. V shed 6 bases, J shed 11 bases, and the junction held 15 bases outside the gene matches. The V gene's germline CDR1 is MNHEY and CDR2 SMNVEV (reference sequence). The CDR3 is 15 residues long. In DNA, the CDR3 is TGTGCCAGCAGCCTGAACGGCGGGACAGGGGCAAGGTACACCTTC. It yields the protein CASSLNGGTGARYTF.

This clone was counted a few times. The chain uses TRBV30 and TRBJ1-5; 7 nucleotides line up with TRBD1. This CDR3 is 13 amino acids long. Germline trimming cut 2 bases from V and 3 bases from J; bases unmatched to any gene: 1. The germline CDR1 and CDR2 sequences are GTSNPN and SVGIG (reference sequence). The CDR3 sequence: CAWSTGDNQPQHF. The CDR3 region has the DNA TGTGCCTGGAGTACAGGGGACAATCAGCCCCAGCATTTT.

This clone was recorded a few times. V gene TRBV4-1 combines with J gene TRBJ1-6; 11 positions agree with TRBD1. The CDR3 totals 16 residues. V gave up 3 bases and J gave up 10 bases; unmatched junction bases: 8. The V gene's germline CDR1 is MGHRA and CDR2 YSYEKL. DNA for the CDR3: TGCGCCAGCAGCCACCCCTCCGGGACAGGGGGGTCACCCCTCCACTTT. Its translation is CASSHPSGTGGSPLHF.

V and J are TRBV18 and TRBJ1-1; D is unresolved. The CDR3 consists of 15 residues. Germline CDR1 KGHSH, CDR2 LQKENI. V was pared by 1 base and J by 1 base, with 10 bases between. The CDR3 region has the DNA TGTGCCAGCTCACCACAGGAGTCCGAGAACACTGAAGCTTTCTTT. It encodes CASSPQESENTEAFF.

The gene calls are TRBV6-6 and TRBJ2-1, with D perhaps matching TRBD1 (6 bases). The CDR3 sequence is 13 residues long. Germline assignment: CDR1 MNHNY and CDR2 SVGAGI (reference sequence). V lost 6 bases and J lost 4, with 10 bases in between. The CDR3 sequence: CASRGGQYNEQFF. The CDR3 region has the DNA TGTGCCAGCAGGGGCGGACAGTACAATGAGCAGTTCTTC.

This chain uses TRBV13 with TRBJ1-5; no definite D call. The CDR3 sequence is 14 residues long. Trimming pared 5 bases from V and 9 bases from J, leaving 17 bases between. Germline V gene data show CDR1 as PRHDT and CDR2 as FYEKMQ (reference sequence). The CDR3 DNA is TGTGCCAGCAGCCGCGGCCACGACGTTCGGCCCCAGCATTTT. It codes for CASSRGHDVRPQHF.

The chain carries TRBV18 and TRBJ2-7; D gene ambiguous. The germline V gene encodes CDR1 KGHSH and CDR2 LQKENI. The CDR3 contains 12 residues. The V end lost 3 bases, the J end lost 4 bases, and 7 bases lay between the germline ends. CDR3 sequence reads: CASSPEAYEQYF. CDR3 DNA: TGTGCCAGCTCACCCGAGGCGTACGAGCAGTACTTC.

The sample holds a few counts of this clone. V and J are TRBV29-1 and TRBJ1-2; D gene unclear. This CDR3 has 11 amino acids. V lost 2 bases to trimming and J lost 2 bases, with 3 bases between them. Germline-derived CDR1 and CDR2 are SQVTM and ANQGSEA. CDR3: CSVEQNYGYTF. CDR3 nucleotides: TGCAGCGTTGAACAGAACTATGGCTACACCTTC.

The chain employs TRBV5-4 and TRBJ2-2; D may be TRBD2 (7 bases). Germline assignment: CDR1 SGHNT and CDR2 YYREEE (reference sequence). The V end was cut by 4 bases, the J end by 6 bases, with 16 bases between. CDR3 length: 15 amino acids. For the CDR3, the DNA is TGTGCCAGCAGCCTGGGGGGGCCGTCGGCCGGGGAGCTGTTTTTT. This translates into CASSLGGPSAGELFF.

The chain carries TRBV4-1 and TRBJ2-1, with TRBD1 identical over 8 bases. The junction had 7 bases not matched to a gene; V was cut back by 4 bases and J by 8 bases. The CDR3 is made up of 14 amino acids. Germline CDR1 and CDR2: MGHRA and YSYEKL. CDR3 sequence reads: CASSPPDRVDEQFF. The CDR3 nucleotides are TGCGCCAGCAGCCCACCGGACAGGGTCGATGAGCAGTTCTTC.

This clone came up a few times. The CDR3 protein is CAWSLSGSYEQFF. DNA for the CDR3: TGTGCCTGGAGTCTTAGCGGGAGCTATGAGCAGTTCTTC. The rearrangement uses TRBV30 and TRBJ2-1, with 9 bases aligning to TRBD2. J lost 8 bases, V lost 2 bases, and 4 bases had no gene match. This CDR3 comprises 13 residues. CDR1 and CDR2 (germline): GTSNPN, SVGIG (reference sequence).

The table lists this clone with a few counts. The J gene is TRBJ1-3, the V gene TRBV30; 10 nucleotides match TRBD1. Germline V gene sequence: CDR1 GTSNPN, CDR2 SVGIG (reference sequence). The CDR3 is 15 residues long. J lost 3 bases, V lost 5 bases, and 7 bases had no gene match. The CDR3 region is CAWDPGTGDGNTIYF. The CDR3 coding sequence is TGTGCCTGGGATCCCGGGACAGGGGATGGAAACACCATATATTTT.